This T cell receptor beta chain was profiled in a study of PD-L1 blockade in urothelial cancer. About the study: About 85% of the 29 patients were men whose urothelial cancer was bladder-origin. Treatment start was followed by blood analysis at 3 weeks (second dose) and again at 6 weeks.

The data were produced by immunoSEQ multiplex PCR, yet TCRdb's version contains in-frame clones alone and is incomplete. The table lists around 40,000 clones, approximately 84% of them singletons. CDR3 length: 15 amino acids. Unmatched junction bases numbered 3, after V lost 1 base and J lost 4 bases. CDR1 SGHRS and CDR2 YFSETQ come from the germline V gene. Documented time point: peripheral blood 6 weeks after treatment start. Each patient's cancer was a locally advanced or metastatic urothelial carcinoma. The receptor was derived from a man aged 70-80 years with urothelial cancer. The chain carries TRBV5-1 and TRBJ2-2, with 8 bases identical to TRBD1. The material sequenced was PBMCs, taken around atezolizumab (anti-PD-L1) treatment. The CDR3 loop reads CASSLRQGATGELFF. As DNA, the CDR3 is TGCGCCAGCAGCTTGAGGCAGGGGGCCACCGGGGAGCTGTTTTTT.